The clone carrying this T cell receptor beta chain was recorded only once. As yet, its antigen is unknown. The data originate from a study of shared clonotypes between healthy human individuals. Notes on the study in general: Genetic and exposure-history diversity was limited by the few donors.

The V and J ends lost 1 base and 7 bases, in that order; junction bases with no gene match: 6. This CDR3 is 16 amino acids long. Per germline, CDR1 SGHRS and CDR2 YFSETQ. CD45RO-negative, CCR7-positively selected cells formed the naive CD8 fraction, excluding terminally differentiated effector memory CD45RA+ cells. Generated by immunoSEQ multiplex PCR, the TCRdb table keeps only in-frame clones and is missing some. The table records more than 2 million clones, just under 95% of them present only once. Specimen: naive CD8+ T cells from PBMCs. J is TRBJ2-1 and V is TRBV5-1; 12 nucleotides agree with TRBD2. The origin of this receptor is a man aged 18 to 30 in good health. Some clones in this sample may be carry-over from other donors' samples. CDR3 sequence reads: CASSLTRLAGANEQFF. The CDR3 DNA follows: TGCGCCAGCAGCTTGACCCGACTAGCGGGAGCAAATGAGCAGTTCTTC.